These T cell receptor beta chains were read from a single sample in a study of blood T cell repertoires in COVID-19. Using immunoSEQ multiplex PCR, the repertoire was profiled, and TCRdb retains in-frame clones only, with some absent. The top ten hold roughly 12% of the sample, which has 270,000 or so clones, roughly nine tenths seen once. Sequencing input: peripheral blood. Every receptor here comes from a woman aged 30 to 39 with COVID-19, enrolled during active disease. CDR3s include the opening cysteine and the closing phenylalanine or tryptophan. Fields, in order: J gene, D gene, clone size, V gene, CDR3 length, CDR3 DNA, CDR3 protein. The D gene is left open where the match is weak. For some rows the clone size is stated as once, few or many, or as a class when expanded; others skip it.

j_gene: TRBJ2-1
d_gene: TRBD2
abundance: .
v_gene: TRBV7-9
len: 15
CDR3nt: TGTGCCAGCAGCTTCGGGGAGGGATACTACAATGAGCAGTTCTTC
CDR3aa: CASSFGEGYYNEQFF

j_gene: TRBJ1-4
d_gene: TRBD1
abundance: few
v_gene: TRBV10-1
len: 14
CDR3nt: TGCGCCAGCAAGACAGGGGGCTTAGAAGAAAAACTGTTTTTT
CDR3aa: CASKTGGLEEKLFF

j_gene: TRBJ2-5
d_gene: TRBD2
abundance: .
v_gene: TRBV27
len: 16
CDR3nt: TGTGCCAGCAGTCCCTGGACTAGCGGGGGAGGAGAGACCCAGTACTTC
CDR3aa: CASSPWTSGGGETQYF

j_gene: TRBJ2-7
d_gene: TRBD2
abundance: .
v_gene: TRBV13
len: 16
CDR3nt: TGTGCCAGCAGCCCCCTCCGTGGCGGGGGGGGCTACGAGCAGTACTTC
CDR3aa: CASSPLRGGGGYEQYF

j_gene: TRBJ1-4
d_gene: .
abundance: .
v_gene: TRBV12-3/TRBV12-4
len: 12
CDR3nt: TGTGCCAGCTCAGGGTTGAATGAAAAACTGTTTTTT
CDR3aa: CASSGLNEKLFF

j_gene: TRBJ2-3
d_gene: TRBD1
abundance: .
v_gene: TRBV5-4
len: 15
CDR3nt: TGTGCCAGCACCCTAGGACAGGTATCATCAGATACGCAGTATTTT
CDR3aa: CASTLGQVSSDTQYF

j_gene: TRBJ1-6
d_gene: .
abundance: .
v_gene: TRBV10-1
len: 14
CDR3nt: TGCGCCAGCAGTGCGAACAGGCTGAATTCACCCCTCCACTTT
CDR3aa: CASSANRLNSPLHF

j_gene: TRBJ1-1
d_gene: .
abundance: .
v_gene: TRBV4-1
len: 14
CDR3nt: TGCGCCAGCAGCCAAGCCAACCCGGTCACTGAAGCTTTCTTT
CDR3aa: CASSQANPVTEAFF

j_gene: TRBJ2-2
d_gene: .
abundance: .
v_gene: TRBV11-3
len: 15
CDR3nt: TGTGCCAGCAGCCAAAACCCTCGAGAAACCGGGGAGCTGTTTTTT
CDR3aa: CASSQNPRETGELFF

j_gene: TRBJ2-1
d_gene: TRBD1
abundance: .
v_gene: TRBV9
len: 18
CDR3nt: TGTGCCAGCAGCCGGGACAGGGGGCGATTTAGCTCCTACAATGAGCAGTTCTTC
CDR3aa: CASSRDRGRFSSYNEQFF

j_gene: TRBJ2-7
d_gene: TRBD1
abundance: .
v_gene: TRBV12-3/TRBV12-4
len: 13
CDR3nt: TGTGCCAGCAGTCCCGGGACAGCCTACGAGCAGTACTTC
CDR3aa: CASSPGTAYEQYF

j_gene: TRBJ1-1
d_gene: .
abundance: once
v_gene: TRBV10-3
len: 14
CDR3nt: TGTGCCATCAGTGATCCGGGGAGGAGAACTGAAGCTTTCTTT
CDR3aa: CAISDPGRRTEAFF

j_gene: TRBJ1-5
d_gene: .
abundance: .
v_gene: TRBV4-1
len: 16
CDR3nt: TGCGCCAGCAGCCCGCAAGTGGGGGGACCCAATCAGCCCCAGCATTTT
CDR3aa: CASSPQVGGPNQPQHF

j_gene: TRBJ2-3
d_gene: .
abundance: once
v_gene: TRBV18
len: 17
CDR3nt: TGTGCCAGCTCACCAAATCGAGTAGCGGTAGTCACAGATACGCAGTATTTT
CDR3aa: CASSPNRVAVVTDTQYF

j_gene: TRBJ2-2
d_gene: .
abundance: .
v_gene: TRBV6-5
len: 13
CDR3nt: TGTGCCAGCCAGGGGCCGAACACCGGGGAGCTGTTTTTT
CDR3aa: CASQGPNTGELFF

j_gene: TRBJ2-1
d_gene: .
abundance: once
v_gene: TRBV5-8
len: 11
CDR3nt: TGTGCCAGCAGCTTCTATGGTGAGCAGTTCTTC
CDR3aa: CASSFYGEQFF

j_gene: TRBJ2-7
d_gene: .
abundance: .
v_gene: TRBV3-1/TRBV3-2
len: 13
CDR3nt: TGTGCCAGCAGCCAAGATGGAGGGTTAGAGCAGTACTTC
CDR3aa: CASSQDGGLEQYF

j_gene: TRBJ1-1
d_gene: .
abundance: .
v_gene: TRBV18
len: 15
CDR3nt: TGTGCCAGCTCACCACCGGGGAGGGTGGACACTGAAGCTTTCTTT
CDR3aa: CASSPPGRVDTEAFF

j_gene: TRBJ2-7
d_gene: .
abundance: once
v_gene: TRBV6-4
len: 14
CDR3nt: TGTGCCAGCAGTGACTCCGCAAGGGGGTACCATGCGTACTTC
CDR3aa: CASSDSARGYHAYF

j_gene: TRBJ1-1
d_gene: .
abundance: .
v_gene: TRBV11-2
len: 14
CDR3nt: TGTGCCAGCAGCTTAGTGGTCAGGGGAACTGAAGCTTTCTTT
CDR3aa: CASSLVVRGTEAFF

j_gene: TRBJ1-1
d_gene: .
abundance: many
v_gene: TRBV11-2
len: 12
CDR3nt: TGTGCCAGCAGCTTACAGAACACTGAAGCTTTCTTT
CDR3aa: CASSLQNTEAFF

j_gene: TRBJ2-2
d_gene: .
abundance: .
v_gene: TRBV5-5
len: 13
CDR3nt: TGTGCCAGCAGCGTAGCAGCCACCGGGGAGCTGTTTTTT
CDR3aa: CASSVAATGELFF

j_gene: TRBJ2-7
d_gene: .
abundance: .
v_gene: TRBV28
len: 16
CDR3nt: TGTGCCAGCAGTTTTGATGGGGGCGGTTACGGGTACGAGCAGTACTTC
CDR3aa: CASSFDGGGYGYEQYF

j_gene: TRBJ2-7
d_gene: TRBD1
abundance: .
v_gene: TRBV19
len: 14
CDR3nt: TGTGCCAGCCAAGGACAGGGGATACCCTACGAGCAGTACTTC
CDR3aa: CASQGQGIPYEQYF

j_gene: TRBJ2-3
d_gene: TRBD2
abundance: .
v_gene: TRBV3-1/TRBV3-2
len: 19
CDR3nt: TGTGCCAGCAGCCCAAACCGACTAGCGGGGGCCGGAGGCACAGATACGCAGTATTTT
CDR3aa: CASSPNRLAGAGGTDTQYF

j_gene: TRBJ2-5
d_gene: TRBD2
abundance: .
v_gene: TRBV3-1/TRBV3-2
len: 13
CDR3nt: TGTGCCAGCGGTATGGCGGGGGGGCAGACCCAGTACTTC
CDR3aa: CASGMAGGQTQYF

j_gene: TRBJ1-6
d_gene: .
abundance: .
v_gene: TRBV6-5
len: 13
CDR3nt: TGTGCCACCTCCTACGTCTATAATTCACCCCTCCACTTT
CDR3aa: CATSYVYNSPLHF

j_gene: TRBJ2-3
d_gene: TRBD2
abundance: .
v_gene: TRBV9
len: 15
CDR3nt: TGTGCCAGCAGCGTGAGGGCGGGGGTCATAGATACGCAGTATTTT
CDR3aa: CASSVRAGVIDTQYF

j_gene: TRBJ1-4
d_gene: .
abundance: .
v_gene: TRBV14
len: 15
CDR3nt: TGTGCCAGCAGCCAAGTTCGGGGGAAGAATGAAAAACTGTTTTTT
CDR3aa: CASSQVRGKNEKLFF

j_gene: TRBJ1-2
d_gene: TRBD1
abundance: .
v_gene: TRBV5-6
len: 14
CDR3nt: TGTGCCAGCAGTTTCGGGACAGGGAACTATGGCTACACCTTC
CDR3aa: CASSFGTGNYGYTF

j_gene: TRBJ2-2
d_gene: TRBD1
abundance: .
v_gene: TRBV10-1
len: 17
CDR3nt: TGCGCCAGCAGTGGAGTGCTGACAGGGGTGGCCACCGGGGAGCTGTTTTTT
CDR3aa: CASSGVLTGVATGELFF